This T cell receptor beta chain was identified during a study of T cells in Graves' hyperthyroidism and ophthalmopathy. Exclusions: uncontrolled infection, other autoimmune disease, pregnancy, lactation. PBMCs were sourced from more than 7.5 ml fresh peripheral blood. Remarks on this clonotype: Its antigen is unidentified.

RNA transcripts provided the source from which TCR beta CDR3 regions were amplified. A set of HTBI primers served as the primers for a first-round RT-PCR of the TCR CDR3. In TCRdb, the multiplex PCR reads were re-called with MiXCR into one record per CDR3 protein. The repertoire holds some 400,000 distinct CDR3 sequences, with 15% to 20% as singletons. The CDR3 has 14 amino acids. CDR1 MDHEN and CDR2 SYDVKM come from the germline V gene. With 9 bases removed from V and 1 base from J, the gap between germline ends came to 16 bases. Study conclusions and caveats: Researchers report that a 13 V-J model separated ophthalmopathy from stable hyperthyroidism. The model forecast ophthalmopathy, anticipating it by a median approximately 6.2 months before onset.

V is TRBV28 and J is TRBJ2-7; weak D call: TRBD1 (5 bases). The material sequenced was blood. The TCR originated in a woman between 18 and 30 years old with Graves' hyperthyroidism. DNA for the CDR3: TGTGCCAGTAGTCCAGGGCTATTTTCCTACGAGCAGTACTTC. Residues: CASSPGLFSYEQYF.